Following are 18 T cell receptor beta chains from one sample sequenced in a study of cytomegalovirus exposure and HLA in healthy donors (TCRdb year 2017). The library was produced with the immunoSEQ multiplex PCR assay. The multiplex PCR relied on a mix of 60 forward primers for TCR Vbeta segments and 13 reverse primers for TCR Jbeta segments. Drawn from immuneACCESS, this table holds only the in-frame rearrangements with V and J called that TCRdb kept. Clones are partly lost; checked studies trace under half to an unresolved V gene and leave the rest unexplained. This sample comprises about 110,000 clones, around four fifths of them detected only once. Clones ranked in the top ten supply over 7% of the sample. Sequenced material: PBMCs. Every receptor here comes from a woman aged 50 to 60 in good health and CMV-seropositive.

In this sample, this clone turned up once. V and J are TRBV13 and TRBJ2-5; TRBD2 matches 8 bases. The length of the CDR3 is 16 residues. Germline V gene lookup returns CDR1 PRHDT and CDR2 FYEKMQ (reference sequence). V lost 3 bases, J lost 4 bases, and 10 bases stayed unmatched. The CDR3 coding sequence is TGTGCCAGCAGCTTTTATTCCAGCGGGAGAGGAGAGACCCAGTACTTC. Translating it yields CASSFYSSGRGETQYF.

The chain carries TRBV19 and TRBJ2-2; TRBD2 agrees at 7 bases. Germline lookup yields CDR1 LNHDA and CDR2 SQIVND (reference sequence). The CDR3 runs to 16 residues. With V trimmed by 1 base and J by 4 bases, 6 bases remained unmatched. The CDR3: CASSIAASGSTGELFF. In nucleotides, the CDR3 is TGTGCCAGTAGTATAGCAGCTAGCGGTTCCACCGGGGAGCTGTTTTTT.

This sequence joins TRBV7-3 and TRBJ2-7; 10 bases match TRBD1. The CDR3 contains 16 residues. The germline CDR1 and CDR2 sequences are SGHTA and FQGTGA. The J segment lost 5 bases and the V segment lost 4 bases, leaving 11 bases of the junction unmatched. The CDR3 nucleotides are TGTGCCAGCAGCTCCTCGTTGGGACAGGGGACGGACGAGCAGTACTTC. It specifies CASSSSLGQGTDEQYF.

V and J are TRBV18 and TRBJ1-2; a weak D match, TRBD1 (5 bases). With 3 bases removed from V and 2 bases from J, the gap between germline ends came to 13 bases. Germline V CDR1 and CDR2: KGHSH, LQKENI. The CDR3 has 15 residues. The CDR3 reads CASSPGSGANYGYTF. The CDR3 coding sequence is TGTGCCAGCTCACCCGGCTCTGGGGCGAACTATGGCTACACCTTC.

This chain joins TRBV7-9 and TRBJ2-7, with TRBD1 matching over 7 bases. The CDR3 spans 12 residues. Per the germline V gene, CDR1 is SEHNR and CDR2 is FQNEAQ (reference sequence). Trimming removed 5 bases from V and 4 bases from J; junction bases left unmatched: 2. The CDR3 loop is CASSAGGYEQYF. DNA for the CDR3: TGTGCCAGCAGCGCAGGGGGATACGAGCAGTACTTC.

This clone was seen only a few times. V gene TRBV7-6 combines with J gene TRBJ1-2; tentatively, D is TRBD1 (6 bases). This CDR3 is built from 16 residues. The germline CDR1 and CDR2 sequences are SGHVS and FNYEAQ. V dropped 3 bases and J dropped 2 bases, with 16 bases sitting between them. CDR3 region: CASSLSHNRVNYGYTF. Written as DNA, the CDR3 is TGTGCCAGCAGCTTGAGCCACAACAGGGTAAACTATGGCTACACCTTC.

The V gene is TRBV11-2, the J gene TRBJ2-7; weak D call: TRBD1 (5 bases). The CDR3 runs to 14 residues. Per germline, CDR1 SGHAT and CDR2 FQNNGV. Trimming stripped 4 bases from V and 2 bases from J, with 12 bases between. The CDR3 sequence: CASSSDSRAYEQYF. In DNA, the CDR3 is TGTGCCAGCAGCTCCGACAGTCGAGCCTACGAGCAGTACTTC.

This clone was seen more than once but under ten times. This chain links TRBV9 with TRBJ2-2; D gene ambiguous. CDR3 size: 12 residues. From germline, CDR1 is SGDLS and CDR2 YYNGEE. V was pared by 1 base and J by 5 bases, with 3 bases between. The CDR3 DNA reads TGTGCCAGCAGCGTAACTACCGGGGAGCTGTTTTTT. Protein: CASSVTTGELFF. The variable domain in full, completed from reference TRBV9 and TRBJ2-2, reads DSGVTQTPKHLITATGQRVTLRCSPRSGDLSVYWYQQSLDQGLQFLIQYYNGEERAKGNILERFSAQQFPDLHSELNLSSLELGDSALYFCASSVTTGELFFGEGSRLTVL.

This clone occurred once. The rearrangement joins TRBV25-1 to TRBJ1-6; D gene ambiguous. Germline V gene data show CDR1 as MGHDK and CDR2 as SYGVNS. The length of the CDR3 is 16 residues. V gave up 4 bases and J gave up 0 bases, with 10 bases separating them. This CDR3 reads CASSVGRPSYNSPLHF. The DNA for the CDR3 is TGTGCCAGCAGTGTTGGGAGGCCCTCCTATAATTCACCCCTCCACTTT.

The V call is TRBV6-6, the J call TRBJ2-2; 10 bases align to TRBD1. Germline trimming cut 4 bases from V and 2 bases from J; bases unmatched to any gene: 4. The CDR3 sequence is 16 residues long. Germline assignment: CDR1 MNHNY and CDR2 SVGAGI (reference sequence). The CDR3 loop is CASSSRTGGNTGELFF. In DNA, the CDR3 is TGTGCCAGCAGTTCACGGACAGGGGGAAACACCGGGGAGCTGTTTTTT.

This clone was detected once. The chain employs TRBV5-6 and TRBJ2-2, with D perhaps TRBD1 (6 bases). The CDR3 runs 16 residues. The germline V and J ends were trimmed by 0 bases and 6 bases, with 15 bases remaining between them. CDR1 is SGHDT, CDR2 YYEEEE, per germline. The CDR3 protein is CASSLAGGATAGELFF. DNA of the CDR3: TGTGCCAGCAGCTTGGCTGGGGGCGCGACGGCCGGGGAGCTGTTTTTT.

The V call is TRBV4-1, the J call TRBJ2-3; the D is unclear. The CDR3 is made up of 14 amino acids. CDR1 and CDR2 from the germline V gene are MGHRA and YSYEKL. V lost 0 bases to trimming and J lost 10 bases, with 14 bases between them. CDR3 protein: CASSQDDFGMAQYF. The CDR3 DNA reads as TGCGCCAGCAGCCAAGATGACTTCGGTATGGCGCAGTATTTT.

J is TRBJ2-3 and V is TRBV7-2; tentative D call: TRBD2 (6 bases). The CDR3 runs 16 residues. Germline CDR1 SGHTA, CDR2 FQGNSA. V was clipped by 5 bases and J by 7 bases, with 22 bases between them. In nucleotides, the CDR3 is TGTGCCAGCAGCGGTAGCGGCCCTACCCAGGCTTATACGCAGTATTTT. Translation gives CASSGSGPTQAYTQYF.

The chain combines TRBV5-5 with TRBJ2-3; 9 bases agree with TRBD1. V lost 4 bases and J lost 4; bases outside the gene matches: 16. There are 18 residues in the CDR3. Germline V gene data show CDR1 as SGHKS and CDR2 as YYEKEE (reference sequence). CDR3 DNA sequence: TGTGCCAGCAGCCCACCCCCCGGGCTGGGACAGGGCCCAGATACGCAGTATTTT. It specifies CASSPPPGLGQGPDTQYF. Full variable domain (remainder filled in from reference TRBV5-5 and TRBJ2-3): DAGVTQSPTHLIKTRGQQVTLRCSPISGHKSVSWYQQVLGQGPQFIFQYYEKEERGRGNFPDRFSARQFPNYSSELNVNALLLGDSALYLCASSPPPGLGQGPDTQYFGPGTRLTVL.

CDR3 nucleotides: TGTGCCAGCAGCCCCGAACGCACAGGGACTGAAGCTTTCTTT. Translated: CASSPERTGTEAFF. The chain uses TRBV7-8 and TRBJ1-1; a weak D match, TRBD1 (6 bases). Trimming pared 5 bases from V and 5 bases from J, leaving 15 bases between. The CDR3 has 14 amino acids. Germline CDR1 is SGHVS and CDR2 is FQNEAQ.

This clone was seen more than once but under ten times. This chain joins TRBV5-8 and TRBJ2-2, with 10 bases identical to TRBD1. CDR1 and CDR2 from the germline V gene are SGHTS and YDEGEE. V shed 4 bases and J 5 bases; nucleotides not matched to a gene: 5. The CDR3 totals 15 residues. The CDR3 reads CASSPGQGRTGELFF. The CDR3 coding sequence is TGTGCCAGCAGCCCGGGACAGGGGAGAACCGGGGAGCTGTTTTTT.

This chain connects TRBV6-1 to TRBJ2-3; D perhaps matches TRBD2 (5 bases). Germline V gene sequence: CDR1 MNHNS, CDR2 SASEGT. Trimming removed 4 bases at V and 6 bases at J, with 8 bases between. This CDR3 region has 12 residues. The CDR3 nucleotides read TGTGCCAGCAGTGCGGGCGGGGATACGCAGTATTTT. Protein: CASSAGGDTQYF.

The rearrangement links TRBV7-9 to TRBJ2-2; D unclear. The CDR3 has 13 amino acids. Germline V gene lookup returns CDR1 SEHNR and CDR2 FQNEAQ (reference sequence). Deletions cut 1 base from V and 11 bases from J, with 11 bases between. Here the CDR3 reads CASSLGSIGELFF. DNA of the CDR3: TGTGCCAGCAGCTTAGGAAGCATCGGTGAGCTGTTTTTT.